Below, 13 T cell receptor beta chains from the same sample are listed, as sequenced in a study of T cell repertoires in cytomegalovirus infection. TCRdb ran MiXCR on the reads and lists one entry per CDR3 protein. The repertoire holds approximately 1,000,000 distinct CDR3 sequences, with around 31% as singletons. Their target antigens are unknown. Sequenced here: cultured CD8+ T cells from PBMCs, sampled from culture after CMV antigen stimulation. These receptors all come from a human donor in good health (CMV status not recorded). Some clones in this sample may be carry-over from other donors' samples.

This clonotype was seen more than once but under ten times. This rearrangement joins TRBV19 to TRBJ1-1; unclear D gene. V shed 8 bases and J shed 1 base, with 11 bases lying between them. Germline CDR1 and CDR2: LNHDA and SQIVND (reference sequence). CDR3 length equals 13 residues. CDR3 nucleotides: TGTGCCAGTCGAAATCCTGAGAACACTGAAGCTTTCTTT. It is translated as CASRNPENTEAFF.

As concerns this clonotype: A much larger clonotype is one base distant, so this may be a read error. This chain uses TRBV7-8 with TRBJ2-7; D is perhaps TRBD1 (5 bases). The V end lost 1 base, the J end lost 2 bases, and 21 bases lay between the germline ends. Germline V gives CDR1 SGHVS, CDR2 FQNEAQ. The CDR3 covers 18 residues. The CDR3 bases are TGTGCCAGCAGCTTAGGATTATTTGGCAGGGAAGTCACCTACGAGCAGTACTTC. Its translation is CASSLGLFGREVTYEQYF.

There are a few counts of this clonotype. This chain links TRBV12-3 or TRBV12-4 with TRBJ2-2; D perhaps matches TRBD1 (5 bases). This CDR3 has 15 residues. V was shortened by 7 bases and J by 1 base, with 13 bases between the two germline ends. The DNA of the CDR3 is TGTGCCAGCACGCCCCGGACACAGAACACCGGGGAGCTGTTTTTT. It is translated as CASTPRTQNTGELFF.

There are many counts of this clonotype. The chain employs TRBV7-9 and TRBJ1-1, with D uncertain. The V gene's germline CDR1 is SEHNR and CDR2 FQNEAQ (reference sequence). The V end lost 2 bases, the J end lost 4 bases, and 11 bases lay between the germline ends. The CDR3 runs to 14 residues. CDR3 DNA sequence: TGTGCCAGCAGCTTAAGGGAGGGAGGCACTGAAGCTTTCTTT. Protein: CASSLREGGTEAFF.

The V call is TRBV12-3 or TRBV12-4, the J call TRBJ1-3; D gene uncertain. V was cut by 2 bases and J by 7 bases, with 6 bases left in between. The CDR3 spans 12 residues. CDR3 amino acids: CASSLFANTIYF. DNA of the CDR3: TGTGCCAGCAGTTTATTCGCCAACACCATATATTTT.

V usage is TRBV4-1 and J usage is TRBJ1-1; 8 bases match TRBD1. In germline, CDR1 is MGHRA, CDR2 YSYEKL. J was trimmed by 9 bases and V by 4 bases; bases with no gene match: 10. This CDR3 is 14 amino acids long. DNA of the CDR3: TGCGCCAGCAGCCCGCTCGGACAGGGAGGGAAAGCTTTCTTT. Translation: CASSPLGQGGKAFF.

In this sample, this clonotype turned up many times. V usage is TRBV7-6 and J usage is TRBJ2-1; 7 nucleotides line up with TRBD2. The CDR3 length is 17 residues. In germline, CDR1 is SGHVS, CDR2 FNYEAQ. J lost 0 bases, V lost 1 base, and 6 bases had no gene match. The CDR3: CASSLVRGGGSYNEQFF. The CDR3 nucleotides read TGTGCCAGCAGCTTAGTACGTGGGGGGGGCTCCTACAATGAGCAGTTCTTC.

This clonotype was observed a handful of times. This chain links TRBV7-4 with TRBJ1-1, with D perhaps matching TRBD1 (5 bases). The CDR3 has 16 amino acids. V lost 6 bases to trimming and J lost 0 bases, with 17 bases between them. Germline lookup yields CDR1 SGHVT and CDR2 SQSDAQ. In DNA, the CDR3 is TGTGCCAGCAGTCGAGGGGTAGGGCCTGTGAACACTGAAGCTTTCTTT. It codes for CASSRGVGPVNTEAFF.

This clonotype was counted ten times or more. This chain links TRBV4-1 with TRBJ2-2, with D maybe TRBD2 (5 bases). The V end lost 0 bases, the J end lost 6 bases, and 8 bases lay between the germline ends. This CDR3 is 14 amino acids long. Germline V gene lookup returns CDR1 MGHRA and CDR2 YSYEKL. The CDR3 region has the DNA TGCGCCAGCAGCCAAGATACCGGGGCCGGGGAGCTGTTTTTT. Protein: CASSQDTGAGELFF.

The sample holds a few counts of this clonotype. The chain has TRBV7-6 and TRBJ1-2, with a possible D match to TRBD1 (5 bases). V lost 5 bases and J 7 bases, leaving 17 bases between the germline ends. This CDR3 has 14 residues. Germline CDR1 is SGHVS and CDR2 is FNYEAQ. The CDR3, as DNA: TGTGCCAGCAGCCAACCTCAGGGAGCAAGTGGCTACACCTTC. It translates to CASSQPQGASGYTF.

The chain's CDR3 is CASCAGGVYEQYV. CDR3 nucleotide sequence: TGTGCCAGCTGTGCCGGGGGGGTATACGAGCAGTACGTC. The V and J genes are TRBV28 and TRBJ2-7, with 8 bases lining up with TRBD2. Trimming took 8 bases from V and 4 from J; bases not matched to a gene: 7. CDR1 and CDR2 (germline): MDHEN, SYDVKM. There are 13 residues in the CDR3.

V and J are TRBV7-9 and TRBJ2-1; 11 nucleotides line up with TRBD2. Looked up from germline, CDR1 is SEHNR and CDR2 is FQNEAQ (reference sequence). The trim removed 7 bases at V and 4 bases at J, leaving 9 bases unmatched. CDR3 length: 16 residues. The CDR3 reads CASTPMWTSGYNEQFF. CDR3 bases: TGTGCCAGCACCCCGATGTGGACTAGCGGGTACAATGAGCAGTTCTTC.

This clonotype was recorded at least ten times. This sequence joins TRBV6-1 and TRBJ2-5; weak D call: TRBD1 (6 bases). The CDR3 is made up of 14 amino acids. V was trimmed by 6 bases and J by 5 bases, leaving 16 bases between them. Germline CDR1 and CDR2: MNHNS and SASEGT. The CDR3 spells CASRKTGIRETQYF. Here the CDR3 DNA reads TGTGCCAGCAGAAAAACAGGGATTAGGGAGACCCAGTACTTC.